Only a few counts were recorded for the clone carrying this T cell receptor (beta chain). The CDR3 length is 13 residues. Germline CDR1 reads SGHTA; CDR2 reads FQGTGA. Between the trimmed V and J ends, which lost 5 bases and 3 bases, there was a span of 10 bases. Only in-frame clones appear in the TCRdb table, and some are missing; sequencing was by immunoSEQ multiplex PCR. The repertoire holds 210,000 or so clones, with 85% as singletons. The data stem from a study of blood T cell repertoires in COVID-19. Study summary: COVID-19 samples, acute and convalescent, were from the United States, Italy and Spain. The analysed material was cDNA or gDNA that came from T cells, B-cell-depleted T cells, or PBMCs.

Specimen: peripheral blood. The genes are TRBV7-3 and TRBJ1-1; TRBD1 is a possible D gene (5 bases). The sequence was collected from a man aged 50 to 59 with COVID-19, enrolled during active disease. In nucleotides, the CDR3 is TGTGCCAGCAGCCTGACAGAGGACACTGAAGCTTTCTTT. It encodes CASSLTEDTEAFF.